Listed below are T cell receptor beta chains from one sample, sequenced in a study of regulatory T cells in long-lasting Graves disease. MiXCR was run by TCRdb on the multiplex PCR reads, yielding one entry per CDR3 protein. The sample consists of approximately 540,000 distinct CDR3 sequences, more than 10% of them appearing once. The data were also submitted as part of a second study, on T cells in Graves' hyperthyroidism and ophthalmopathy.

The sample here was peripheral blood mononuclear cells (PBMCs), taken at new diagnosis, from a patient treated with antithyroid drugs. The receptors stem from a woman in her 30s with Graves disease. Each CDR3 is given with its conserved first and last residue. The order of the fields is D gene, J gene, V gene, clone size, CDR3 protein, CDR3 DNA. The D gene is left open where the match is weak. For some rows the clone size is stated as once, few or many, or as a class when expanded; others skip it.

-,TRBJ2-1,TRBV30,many,CAWSPGSELYNEQFF,TGTGCCTGGAGTCCCGGGAGCGAGCTCTACAATGAGCAGTTCTTC
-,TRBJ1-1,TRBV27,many,CASSLRDGDTEAFF,TGTGCCAGCAGTTTACGGGACGGAGACACTGAAGCTTTCTTT
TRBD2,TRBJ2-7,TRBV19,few,CASSQAGGYYEQYF,TGTGCCAGTAGCCAAGCGGGAGGGTACTACGAGCAGTACTTC
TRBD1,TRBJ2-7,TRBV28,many,CASSWTGAPFEQYF,TGTGCCAGCAGTTGGACAGGAGCCCCCTTTGAGCAGTACTTC
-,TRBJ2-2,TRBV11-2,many,CASSLVLGTQGELFF,TGTGCCAGCAGCTTAGTTCTCGGAACGCAAGGGGAGCTGTTTTTT
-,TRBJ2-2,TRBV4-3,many,CASSQESQAWPYYTGELFF,TGCGCCAGCAGCCAAGAATCCCAGGCGTGGCCCTACTACACCGGGGAGCTGTTTTTT
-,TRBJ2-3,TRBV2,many,CASSPTPPDLTTDTQYF,TGTGCCAGCAGCCCCACTCCCCCGGACTTGACCACAGATACGCAGTATTTT
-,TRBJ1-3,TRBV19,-,CASTPATSSGNTIYF,TGTGCCAGTACCCCTGCAACGAGCTCTGGAAACACCATATATTTT
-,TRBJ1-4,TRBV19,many,CASSIRLSGSEKLFF,TGTGCCAGTAGTATCCGACTGTCCGGGAGTGAAAAACTGTTTTTT
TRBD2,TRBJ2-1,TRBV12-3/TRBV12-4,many,CASSPQSILASAYNEQFF,TGTGCCAGCAGCCCACAGAGTATACTAGCGAGCGCCTACAATGAGCAGTTCTTC
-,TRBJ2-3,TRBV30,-,CAWSVPWASPTDTQYF,TGTGCCTGGAGTGTCCCGTGGGCCTCCCCCACAGATACGCAGTATTTT
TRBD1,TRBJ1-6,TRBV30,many,CAWSLGQDNSPLHF,TGTGCCTGGAGCTTGGGACAGGATAATTCACCCCTCCACTTT
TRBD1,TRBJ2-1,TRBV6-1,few,CASRKDRDYNEQFF,TGTGCCAGCAGAAAGGACAGGGACTACAATGAGCAGTTCTTC
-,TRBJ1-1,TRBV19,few,CATVQGTEAFF,TGTGCCACCGTACAGGGAACTGAAGCTTTCTTT
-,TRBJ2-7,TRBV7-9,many,CASSLSRGTSYEQYF,TGTGCCAGCAGCTTAAGCCGGGGGACGTCTTACGAGCAGTACTTC
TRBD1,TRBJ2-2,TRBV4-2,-,CASSQVWETGQTGELFF,TGTGCCAGCAGCCAAGTCTGGGAGACAGGGCAAACCGGGGAGCTGTTTTTT
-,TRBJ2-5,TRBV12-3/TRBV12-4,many,CASSFRLRDQETQYF,TGTGCCAGCAGTTTTCGGCTCAGGGACCAAGAGACCCAGTACTTC
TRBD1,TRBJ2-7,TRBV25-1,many,CASSEPGQISSYEQYF,TGTGCCAGCAGTGAACCGGGACAGATAAGCTCCTACGAGCAGTACTTC
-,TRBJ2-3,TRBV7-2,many,CASSPQGEATTDTQYF,TGTGCCAGCAGCCCCCAGGGGGAGGCAACCACAGATACGCAGTATTTT
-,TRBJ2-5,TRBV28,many,CASGPGSEETQYF,TGTGCCAGCGGACCCGGGAGCGAAGAGACCCAGTACTTC
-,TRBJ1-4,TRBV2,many,CASSEQWVGEKLFF,TGTGCCAGCAGTGAACAGTGGGTCGGTGAAAAACTGTTTTTT
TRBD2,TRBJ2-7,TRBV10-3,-,CAIGGGYEQYF,TGTGCCATCGGGGGGGGGTACGAGCAGTACTTC
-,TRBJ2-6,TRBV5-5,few,CASSPGNVGANVLTF,TGTGCCAGCAGCCCGGGGAATGTGGGGGCCAACGTCCTGACTTTC
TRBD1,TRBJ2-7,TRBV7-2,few,CASSWDRAVEQYF,TGTGCCAGCAGTTGGGACAGAGCCGTCGAGCAGTACTTC
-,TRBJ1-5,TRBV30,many,CAWSVSFSNQPQHF,TGTGCCTGGAGTGTAAGTTTTAGCAATCAGCCCCAGCATTTT
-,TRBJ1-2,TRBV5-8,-,CASSFGGGTNYGYTF,TGTGCCAGCAGCTTCGGGGGGGGGACTAACTATGGCTACACCTTC
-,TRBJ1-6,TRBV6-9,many,CASSYGGGAPSPLHF,TGTGCCAGCAGTTACGGGGGGGGGGCGCCTTCACCCCTCCACTTT
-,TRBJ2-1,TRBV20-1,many,CSAMWLARRNEQFF,TGCAGTGCTATGTGGCTAGCTCGACGGAATGAGCAGTTCTTC
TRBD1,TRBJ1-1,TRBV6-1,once,CASSALFGQGATEAFF,TGTGCCAGCAGTGCCCTATTCGGACAGGGGGCCACTGAAGCTTTCTTT
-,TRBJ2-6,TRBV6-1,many,CASRVGGSGANVLTF,TGTGCCAGCCGCGTCGGAGGCTCTGGGGCCAACGTCCTGACTTTC
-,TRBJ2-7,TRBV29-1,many,CSVDAGDYEQYF,TGCAGCGTTGACGCAGGGGACTACGAGCAGTACTTC